The sequence of this T cell receptor beta chain was determined in a study of Tregs in tolerant kidney transplant recipients (dated by TCRdb to the late 2010s). Turning to the overall study: The study used TCRbeta sequencing to identify donor-specific regulatory T cells before combined kidney and bone marrow transplantation, then tracked those cells after transplant. TCRbeta repertoire sequencing was used in 3 healthy controls to compare several methods for expanding Tregs specific for an allogeneic donor. General findings and caveats noted by the study authors: Because only a small number of patients were included, the study had limitations, and the results will need to be validated in larger populations as well as under other immunosuppression protocols. The most biologically relevant and donor-specific TCRbeta repertoire appeared to be identified by expanding Tregs with activated donor B cells. Biological reproducibility was not directly assessed, although technical replication error appeared to be minimal.

CDR3 length: 15 amino acids, cysteine to phenylalanine. Only the CDR3 region is kept as DNA, spanning 45 bases read in frame from base 1. The CDR1 and CDR2 encoded by the germline V gene (reference sequence) are LNHNV and YYDKDF. Ends trimmed: V by 4 bases, J by 6 bases; bases unmatched to a gene: 7. Remarks on this clone: Its antigen is still unknown. No base quality information exists; no much larger clone differs at one position.

Thawed PBMCs were FACS-sorted into unstimulated Tregs (CD4+CD25+CD127-), CD4+ non-Tregs (CD4+CD25-), CD4 cells and CD8 cells. Blood from healthy controls was obtained either from healthy volunteers or as purchased buffy coats. Healthy control blood was processed to PBMCs with a Ficoll density gradient and then cryopreserved, whereas patient PBMCs were collected both before and after transplant. Genomic DNA was extracted from sorted cells with the QIAGEN DNeasy Blood and Tissue Kit for TCRbeta CDR3 sequencing. Through immunoSEQ, high-throughput TCRbeta CDR3 sequencing was done commercially, including PCR amplification with internal controls and bias correction. Concerning the study's data processing: Unique productive TCRbeta sequences were defined by CDR3 nucleotide sequence when primers matched and otherwise by CDR3 amino acid sequence together with Vbeta and Jbeta genes. To correct for sorting error, sequences found in more than one sorted population at a frequency ratio of 2:1 or less were discarded, and the remaining shared sequences were assigned to the population with the higher frequency. Donor-reactive sequences were defined as at least 5-fold expanded in CFSE-low cells versus unstimulated cells, with frequency of at least 0.01% in CFSE-low cells. Jensen-Shannon divergence, calculated on the top 100 TCRbeta sequences ranked by frequency, was used to quantify repertoire divergence. When a sample had multiple sequencing runs, each run was corrected for sorting error separately and the runs were then pooled. Not all clones reach the TCRdb copy of this immuneACCESS table, which keeps in-frame sequences only. Checked studies attribute under half of the gap to unresolved V genes and leave the rest unexplained. V and J calls and clone size are given by that table; D and trimming were obtained from the DNA. The sample table records 92,000 or so clones; around nine tenths of these occur just once. The ten top clones hold about 4.9% of the sample.

Recombination linked TRBV15 to TRBJ2-2; TRBD1 fits 8 bases in the junction. The sample was CD8+ T cells from blood. The sequence came from a human donor in good health. The CDR3 corresponds to CATSNRGSGPGELFF. The DNA reads TGTGCCACCAGCAACAGGGGGAGCGGGCCCGGGGAGCTGTTTTTT.